This T cell receptor beta chain was identified during a study of blood T cell repertoires in COVID-19. Produced via immunoSEQ multiplex PCR; TCRdb's table is partial and in-frame only. The table has more than 100,000 clones, about four fifths seen once; the top ten hold 16%. Germline CDR1 and CDR2: SGHTA and FQGNSA. The junction had 5 bases not matched to a gene; V was cut back by 10 bases and J by 3 bases. This CDR3 has 13 residues. Sequenced: peripheral blood. The chain couples TRBV7-2 to TRBJ2-4; 8 nucleotides line up with TRBD1. The TCR was taken from a woman aged 50 to 60 with acute or convalescent COVID-19. The CDR3 sequence is CAIEGQDKNIQYF. CDR3 DNA: TGTGCCATCGAGGGACAGGACAAAAACATTCAGTACTTC.